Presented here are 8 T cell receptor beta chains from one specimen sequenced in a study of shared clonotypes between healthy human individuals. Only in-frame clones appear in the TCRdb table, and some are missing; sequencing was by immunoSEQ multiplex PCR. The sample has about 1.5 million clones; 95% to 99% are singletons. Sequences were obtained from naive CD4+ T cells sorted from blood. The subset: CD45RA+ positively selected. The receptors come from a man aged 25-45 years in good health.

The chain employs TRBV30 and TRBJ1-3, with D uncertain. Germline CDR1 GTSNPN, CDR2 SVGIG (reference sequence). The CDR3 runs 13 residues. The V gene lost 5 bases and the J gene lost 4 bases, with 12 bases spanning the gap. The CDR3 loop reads CAWGAAFGNTIYF. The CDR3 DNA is TGTGCCTGGGGAGCGGCCTTCGGAAACACCATATATTTT.

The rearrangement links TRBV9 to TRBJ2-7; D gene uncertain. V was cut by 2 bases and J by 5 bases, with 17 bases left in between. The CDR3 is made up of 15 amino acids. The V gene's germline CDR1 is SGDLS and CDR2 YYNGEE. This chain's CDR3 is CASSVSIFPPDEQYF. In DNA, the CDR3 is TGTGCCAGCAGCGTTTCGATTTTCCCTCCCGACGAGCAGTACTTC.

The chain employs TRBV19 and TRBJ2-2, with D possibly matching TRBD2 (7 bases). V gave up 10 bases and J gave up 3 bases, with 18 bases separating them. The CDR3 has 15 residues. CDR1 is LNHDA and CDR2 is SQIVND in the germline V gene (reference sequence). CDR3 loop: CATRGGAAYTGELFF. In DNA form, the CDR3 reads TGTGCCACTAGGGGGGGAGCGGCTTACACCGGGGAGCTGTTTTTT.

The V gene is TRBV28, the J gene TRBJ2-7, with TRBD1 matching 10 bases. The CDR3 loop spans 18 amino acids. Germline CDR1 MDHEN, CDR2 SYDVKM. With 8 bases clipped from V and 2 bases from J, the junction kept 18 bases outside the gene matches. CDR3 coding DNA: TGTGCCAGCTCCTTCCTCCGAGACAGGGGGCGAAGGGCCTACGAGCAGTACTTC. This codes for CASSFLRDRGRRAYEQYF.

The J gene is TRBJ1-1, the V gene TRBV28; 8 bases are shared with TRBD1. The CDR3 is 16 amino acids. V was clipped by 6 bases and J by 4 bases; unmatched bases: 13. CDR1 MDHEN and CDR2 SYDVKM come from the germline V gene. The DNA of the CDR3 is TGTGCCAGCAGCCGCGGGACAGGACTCTTAGGCACTGAAGCTTTCTTT. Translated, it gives CASSRGTGLLGTEAFF.

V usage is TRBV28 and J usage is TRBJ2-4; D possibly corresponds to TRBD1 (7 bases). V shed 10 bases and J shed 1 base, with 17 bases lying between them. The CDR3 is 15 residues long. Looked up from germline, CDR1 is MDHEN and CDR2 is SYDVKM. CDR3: CATEREDRAKNIQYF. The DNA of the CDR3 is TGTGCCACCGAGAGGGAGGACAGGGCCAAAAACATTCAGTACTTC.

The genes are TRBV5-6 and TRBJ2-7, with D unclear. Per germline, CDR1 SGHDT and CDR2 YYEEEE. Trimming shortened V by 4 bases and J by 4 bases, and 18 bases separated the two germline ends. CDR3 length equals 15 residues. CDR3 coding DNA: TGTGCCAGCAGCCGTTACGGTCCTTTTACTTACGAGCAGTACTTC. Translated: CASSRYGPFTYEQYF.

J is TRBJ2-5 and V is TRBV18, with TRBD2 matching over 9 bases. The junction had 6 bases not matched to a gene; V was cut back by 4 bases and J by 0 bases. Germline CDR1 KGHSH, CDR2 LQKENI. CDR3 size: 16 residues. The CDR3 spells CASSLGLAGYQETQYF. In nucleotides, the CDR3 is TGTGCCAGCTCACTTGGCCTAGCGGGATACCAAGAGACCCAGTACTTC.